This is a list of T cell receptor beta chains from one sample in a study of T cells in Graves' hyperthyroidism and ophthalmopathy. TCRdb fed the multiplex PCR reads into MiXCR, producing one record per CDR3 protein. The sample has over 500,000 distinct CDR3 sequences, 11% to 15% seen once. The specimen sequenced was blood. The receptors here all came from a woman between 40 and 55 years old with Graves' hyperthyroidism. CDR3s include the opening cysteine and the closing phenylalanine or tryptophan. D genes are given only for firm matches. The listing skips clone size in some rows; elsewhere it reads once, few, many or a size class.

v_call	j_call	clone_size	d_call	cdr3_nt	cdr3_aa
TRBV27	TRBJ2-2	many	-	TGTGCCAGCAGTTTATTGGGGGCCACCGGGGAGCTGTTTTTT	CASSLLGATGELFF
TRBV28	TRBJ2-7	many	-	TGTGCCACCAAACCCCACCAGGGCACCTACGAGCAGTACTTC	CATKPHQGTYEQYF
TRBV11-2	TRBJ1-1	many	TRBD1	TGTGCCAGCAGGCCTAACAGGGGATTCACTGAAGCTTTCTTT	CASRPNRGFTEAFF
TRBV12-3/TRBV12-4	TRBJ1-5	many	-	TGTGCCAGCAGTTCGGGGCCGCTTGCGGGCAATCAGCCCCAGCATTTT	CASSSGPLAGNQPQHF
TRBV6-1	TRBJ2-3	many	-	TGTGCCAGCAGCCTAACTGGCGGGACCACAGATACGCAGTATTTT	CASSLTGGTTDTQYF
TRBV7-2	TRBJ2-3	many	TRBD2	TGTGCCAGCAGCTGGGCTAGCGGGAGTGGCGCAGATACGCAGTATTTT	CASSWASGSGADTQYF
TRBV20-1	TRBJ1-1	few	-	TGCAGTGCTAGATTGGGGGGGCCCTACACTGAAGCTTTCTTT	CSARLGGPYTEAFF
TRBV11-1	TRBJ1-1	-	-	TGTGCCAGCAGCCACGAAAGGAGGAACACTGAAGCTTTCTTT	CASSHERRNTEAFF
TRBV20-1	TRBJ1-2	few	-	TGCAGTGCTAACAGTAACTATGGCTACACCTTC	CSANSNYGYTF
TRBV6-1	TRBJ2-2	many	-	TGTGCCAGCAGATCACCGGGCTCGGCATCCTCCACCGGGGAGCTGTTTTTT	CASRSPGSASSTGELFF
TRBV5-1	TRBJ2-7	-	TRBD1	TGCGCCAGCAGCTTATCACAGGGGCTCAACTACGAGCAGTACTTC	CASSLSQGLNYEQYF
TRBV20-1	TRBJ2-7	many	TRBD2	TGCAGTGCAAAACGGACTAGCGGTTCCTACGAGCAGTACTTC	CSAKRTSGSYEQYF
TRBV2	TRBJ2-7	many	TRBD2	TGTGCCAGCAGTGAGACTAGCGGGAGTTTACACGAGCAGTACTTC	CASSETSGSLHEQYF
TRBV12-3/TRBV12-4	TRBJ2-1	-	-	TGTGCCAGCAGCTTCCCCGGTACTCTGCAGTTCTTC	CASSFPGTLQFF
TRBV9	TRBJ2-6	-	TRBD1	TGTGCCAGCAGCGACCGGGACAGGGTTGGGGCCAACGTCCTGACTTTC	CASSDRDRVGANVLTF
TRBV10-1	TRBJ1-1	many	TRBD1	TGCGCCAGCAGTGACCCGGGACAGGGGCAGACTGAAGCTTTCTTT	CASSDPGQGQTEAFF
TRBV18	TRBJ1-5	-	-	TGTGCCAGCTCACCACCGGCAGATACGCAGCATTTT	CASSPPADTQHF
TRBV10-2	TRBJ1-1	-	TRBD1	TGCGCCGGAAGACAGGGAATGGGCACTGAAGCTTTCTTT	CAGRQGMGTEAFF
TRBV11-2	TRBJ1-5	many	-	TGTGCCAGCAGCTTATATGGAAATAGCAATCAGCCCCAGCATTTT	CASSLYGNSNQPQHF
TRBV7-2	TRBJ2-3	many	-	TGTGCCAGCAGCTTAGCGGAAACCCCCTCGATGAGGACGCAGTATTTT	CASSLAETPSMRTQYF
TRBV7-9	TRBJ2-7	many	-	TGTGCCAGCAGCGCCCCCAACACGGGCTACGAGCAGTACTTC	CASSAPNTGYEQYF
TRBV20-1	TRBJ2-1	-	-	TGCAGTCTGGCGATTGGGACATCATACAATGAGCAGTTCTTC	CSLAIGTSYNEQFF
TRBV11-2	TRBJ1-6	many	-	TGTGCCAGCAGCTCCGGACTGGGATGGGGTTCACCCCTCCACTTT	CASSSGLGWGSPLHF
TRBV18	TRBJ2-7	many	-	TGTGCCAGCTCACAAGCCCCGGGACCGGACGAGCAGTACTTC	CASSQAPGPDEQYF
TRBV3-1	TRBJ2-1	many	TRBD2	TGTGCCAGCAGCCACCGGGAGGTTCTGTACGATGAGCAGTTCTTC	CASSHREVLYDEQFF
TRBV28	TRBJ2-7	many	TRBD2	TGTGCCAGCAGTTCTCCGCTAGCGGGAGGTGCCACGGACGAGCAGTACTTC	CASSSPLAGGATDEQYF
TRBV20-1	TRBJ2-7	many	-	TGCAGTGCTCCGGGGCTAGCCGTGACCTACGAGCAGTACTTC	CSAPGLAVTYEQYF
TRBV9	TRBJ1-4	few	TRBD1	TGTGCCAGCAGCGTAGCCGTACAGGGGGCTAATGAAAAACTGTTTTTT	CASSVAVQGANEKLFF
TRBV7-3	TRBJ2-2	-	-	TGTGCCAGCAGCTTGGCTTTAGAGACCGGGGAGCTGTTTTTT	CASSLALETGELFF
TRBV29-1	TRBJ2-6	few	-	TGCAGCGTTGCAACTGCTTCTGGGGCCAACGTCCTGACTTTC	CSVATASGANVLTF
TRBV7-6	TRBJ2-1	-	TRBD1	TGTGCCAGCAGCTTAGAGACAGGGCAATTAATCCATGAGCAGTTCTTC	CASSLETGQLIHEQFF
TRBV2	TRBJ2-7	many	TRBD2	TGTGCCAGCAGTGCCGTAGCGGGAGCCAACTCCTACGAGCAGTACTTC	CASSAVAGANSYEQYF
TRBV7-9	TRBJ2-3	few	TRBD2	TGTGCCAGCAGGAGCCACAAAGCTAGCGGGAAGACAGATACGCAGTATTTT	CASRSHKASGKTDTQYF
TRBV2	TRBJ1-5	-	TRBD1	TGTGCCAGCAGTGGCGAGACAGGGGGCGGTCAGCCCCAGCATTTT	CASSGETGGGQPQHF
TRBV3-1	TRBJ2-7	many	TRBD1	TGTGCCAGCAGCCAACCGACAGGGGCTAGGGTCTACGAGCAGTACTTC	CASSQPTGARVYEQYF
TRBV5-1	TRBJ2-3	many	-	TGCGCCAGCAGCTTGGAAGGACAGATTAGCACAGATACGCAGTATTTT	CASSLEGQISTDTQYF
TRBV7-2	TRBJ2-1	few	TRBD2	TGTGCCAGCAGCTTAGTGACTAGCGGGAGGAATGAGCAGTTCTTC	CASSLVTSGRNEQFF
TRBV20-1	TRBJ2-3	many	-	TGCAGTGCTAGCCAGGGGAGGACAGATACGCAGTATTTT	CSASQGRTDTQYF
TRBV28	TRBJ1-1	once	-	TGTGCCAGCAGTTTGAGACAATCCCGCGCTTTCTTT	CASSLRQSRAFF